This TCR beta chain was sequenced for a study of T cell responses to AZD1222 COVID-19 vaccine (dated by TCRdb to the early 2020s). Regarding the study in general: A total of 233 trial participants underwent TCR sequencing, of whom around 200 received two doses of AZD1222 and some 26 received two doses of the MenACWY control vaccine. Trial participants were enrolled by age into subgroups of 18-55, 56-69 and 70-plus years, and 148, 28 and 57 TCR-sequenced participants, respectively, were included in these subgroups. Results the study describes overall, beyond this receptor: The 56-69-year group was small, and its depth increase did not reach significance, likely because of low power. Reportedly, close to half of the unique spike-specific TCRs recognized epitopes lying outside the regions that are mutated in the B.1.351 and B.1.1.7 variants. Conclusions about previously exposed vaccinees are limited because only six or seven AZD1222 recipients were SARS-CoV-2 seropositive at baseline. Most participants were white British and females outnumbered males, and the authors suggested that clonal diversity may have been underestimated. After two AZD1222 doses, spike-specific TCR breadth and depth were significantly higher than at day 0 and than in MenACWY recipients. The vaccine-associated CD4 TCRs covered the entire spike protein, and the dominant responses fell in regions 160-218 and 743-854. Because no samples from the day 14 peak response were available, repertoires could be characterized only after the peak T cell response.

Points on this clone: Its antigen remains undetermined. Base quality data are lacking; no much larger clone is found one base away.

The time point label, as the study defines it: baseline before first vaccination. The treatment or condition label, as the study defines it: meningococcal conjugate vaccine given as trial control. Samples from vaccinated people were obtained from the UK trials COV001 and COV002, which included a single-blind randomized controlled phase 2/3 trial of AZD1222 (ChAdOx1 nCoV-19) in healthy adults. Trial participant PBMC samples were collected at day 0 and day 28 after the second dose for TCRbeta chain sequencing. The CDR3 regions of human TCRbeta chains were subjected to immunosequencing. The authors processed their data as follows. TCRs in the repertoires were compared against a reference library of SARS-CoV-2-specific TCRs that had been generated with the MIRA antigen-specificity platform. Breadth was defined as the fraction of unique TCRs that were SARS-CoV-2-associated, and depth was defined as the fraction of total T cells that were SARS-CoV-2-associated. Using the MIRA data, each spike-specific TCR was mapped to the spike region that the TCR reacts to and placed in a CD4 or CD8 class. Log10-transformed breadth and depth values were compared by one-way ANOVA with Sidak's multiple comparisons tests. TCRdb retrieved this table from immuneACCESS and kept in-frame rearrangements only. Not all clones are present; in checked studies, unresolved V genes account for under half, and no reason is known for the remainder. Clonal size and the V and J genes are those of that table, whereas D and trimming came from the DNA. This sample is represented by 110,000 to 150,000 clones; more than 80% of them were singletons. The ten largest clones add up to more than 0.85% of the sample.

Cut back by 3 bases and 6 bases, the V and J ends lie 14 bases apart. Per the germline V gene, MGHRA is the CDR1 and YSYEKL is the CDR2. Its CDR3 holds 15 amino acids, cysteine through phenylalanine. The read is trimmed to its CDR3 DNA, 45 bases read in frame from base 1. This specimen was peripheral blood, taken on day 0 of MenACWY control vaccination. Rearrangement joined TRBV4-1 to TRBJ1-4; a confident D gene designation cannot be given. The clonotype was recovered from an adult in good health. The bases are TGCGCCAGCAGCCAGGACCCGGGAACAGATGAAAAACTGTTTTTT. Translated, this is CASSQDPGTDEKLFF.